This is a list of T cell receptor beta chains from one sample in a study of shared clonotypes between healthy human individuals. Method: immunoSEQ multiplex PCR; TCRdb's copy keeps in-frame clones and lacks some. The sample shows under 650,000 clones, almost 97% of them seen only once. Sequences were obtained from naive CD4+ T cells sorted from blood. The receptor set was obtained from a young woman in good health. The CDR3 runs from the conserved cysteine through the conserved F or W. D genes are given only for firm matches. Size tells how often a clone was seen (once, few, many) or the class of an expanded clone, and some rows leave it out.

clone size: NA
J gene: TRBJ1-1
D gene: NA
V gene: TRBV7-9
CDR3 DNA: TGTGCCAGCAGGAGGGACTTGAACACTGAAGCTTTCTTT
CDR3 protein: CASRRDLNTEAFF

clone size: NA
J gene: TRBJ2-1
D gene: TRBD1
V gene: TRBV19
CDR3 DNA: TGTGCCAGTAGTATGGGACCGGCAGGGGGCCGAAATGAGCAGTTCTTC
CDR3 protein: CASSMGPAGGRNEQFF

clone size: NA
J gene: TRBJ1-5
D gene: NA
V gene: TRBV5-1
CDR3 DNA: TGCGCCAGCAGCTTGGATGGGTATAGCAATCAGCCCCAGCATTTT
CDR3 protein: CASSLDGYSNQPQHF

clone size: NA
J gene: TRBJ2-5
D gene: TRBD2
V gene: TRBV4-1
CDR3 DNA: TGCGCCAGCAGACAAGGACTAGCGGGTCAAGAGACCCAGTACTTC
CDR3 protein: CASRQGLAGQETQYF

clone size: NA
J gene: TRBJ2-7
D gene: TRBD2
V gene: TRBV28
CDR3 DNA: TGTGCCAGCAGTTTACCTAGCGGGGGACCCTACGAGCAGTACTTC
CDR3 protein: CASSLPSGGPYEQYF

clone size: NA
J gene: TRBJ2-7
D gene: TRBD2
V gene: TRBV5-1
CDR3 DNA: TGCGCCAGCAGCTTGGAACTAGCGGGAGTTAGCGAGCAGTACTTC
CDR3 protein: CASSLELAGVSEQYF

clone size: NA
J gene: TRBJ2-7
D gene: NA
V gene: TRBV6-1
CDR3 DNA: TGTGCCAGCAGTGTCCAGATTGGGACATTCAGGAGGGCCTACGAGCAGTACTTC
CDR3 protein: CASSVQIGTFRRAYEQYF

clone size: NA
J gene: TRBJ1-4
D gene: TRBD1
V gene: TRBV6-6
CDR3 DNA: TGTGCCAGCAGTAACACACAGGGGTGGAGTGAAAAACTGTTTTTT
CDR3 protein: CASSNTQGWSEKLFF

clone size: NA
J gene: TRBJ1-6
D gene: NA
V gene: TRBV28
CDR3 DNA: TGTGCCAGCAGTTTTTTCAGGGCTTTGTGGGATTCACCCCTCCACTTT
CDR3 protein: CASSFFRALWDSPLHF

clone size: NA
J gene: TRBJ2-7
D gene: NA
V gene: TRBV18
CDR3 DNA: TGTGCCAGCTCACCGTCGGGGCTGAGTTCCTACGAGCAGTACTTC
CDR3 protein: CASSPSGLSSYEQYF

clone size: NA
J gene: TRBJ2-7
D gene: TRBD2
V gene: TRBV10-3
CDR3 DNA: TGTGCCATCAGGCCCGGGGGGGGCGAGCAGTACTTC
CDR3 protein: CAIRPGGGEQYF

clone size: NA
J gene: TRBJ1-5
D gene: NA
V gene: TRBV6-6
CDR3 DNA: TGTGCCAGCAGTTATCAGGGTGATCAGCCCCAGCATTTT
CDR3 protein: CASSYQGDQPQHF

clone size: NA
J gene: TRBJ1-1
D gene: TRBD1
V gene: TRBV19
CDR3 DNA: TGTGCCAGTACGGACAGGAAGAACACTGAAGCTTTCTTT
CDR3 protein: CASTDRKNTEAFF

clone size: NA
J gene: TRBJ2-1
D gene: TRBD2
V gene: TRBV10-3
CDR3 DNA: TGTGCCATCAGTGAGGCTAGCGGGAGGGCGGTAGAGCAGTTCTTC
CDR3 protein: CAISEASGRAVEQFF

clone size: NA
J gene: TRBJ2-5
D gene: NA
V gene: TRBV20-1
CDR3 DNA: TGCAGTGCTGTAAAAGAGACCCAGTACTTC
CDR3 protein: CSAVKETQYF

clone size: NA
J gene: TRBJ2-6
D gene: NA
V gene: TRBV6-6
CDR3 DNA: TGTGCCAGCAGTTACCTAGTAGGTGGGGCCAACGTCCTGACTTTC
CDR3 protein: CASSYLVGGANVLTF

clone size: NA
J gene: TRBJ2-7
D gene: NA
V gene: TRBV6-1
CDR3 DNA: TGTGCCAGCAGTACCGTCTTGGCGGGAAGGTACGAGCAGTACTTC
CDR3 protein: CASSTVLAGRYEQYF

clone size: NA
J gene: TRBJ2-7
D gene: TRBD1
V gene: TRBV7-6
CDR3 DNA: TGTGCCAGCAGCTTAGGTGGACAGGCCACCTACGAGCAGTACTTC
CDR3 protein: CASSLGGQATYEQYF

clone size: NA
J gene: TRBJ1-2
D gene: TRBD1
V gene: TRBV6-5
CDR3 DNA: TGTGCCAGCAGCCCCGACAGGGTATATGGCTACACCTTC
CDR3 protein: CASSPDRVYGYTF

clone size: NA
J gene: TRBJ2-7
D gene: NA
V gene: TRBV14
CDR3 DNA: TGTGCCAGCAGCCAAGATCAGTGGGACGCGGGTAAATACGAGCAGTACTTC
CDR3 protein: CASSQDQWDAGKYEQYF

clone size: NA
J gene: TRBJ2-3
D gene: NA
V gene: TRBV18
CDR3 DNA: TGTGCCAGCTCAACCCCTGGGTCAGATACGCAGTATTTT
CDR3 protein: CASSTPGSDTQYF

clone size: NA
J gene: TRBJ2-7
D gene: TRBD1
V gene: TRBV18
CDR3 DNA: TGTGCCAGCTCAGCCACAGGGGCCGCCTACGAGCAGTACTTC
CDR3 protein: CASSATGAAYEQYF

clone size: NA
J gene: TRBJ2-5
D gene: TRBD1
V gene: TRBV18
CDR3 DNA: TGTGCCAGCTCACCGACAGGGGGACGAGAGACCCAGTACTTC
CDR3 protein: CASSPTGGRETQYF

clone size: NA
J gene: TRBJ1-4
D gene: NA
V gene: TRBV28
CDR3 DNA: TGTGCCAGCAGCTGGCCGGGACAAGCCGAAAAACTGTTTTTT
CDR3 protein: CASSWPGQAEKLFF

clone size: NA
J gene: TRBJ2-3
D gene: TRBD1
V gene: TRBV5-1
CDR3 DNA: TGCGCCAGCAGCTTGGACGGACAGGGTATTATGGGGCAGTATTTT
CDR3 protein: CASSLDGQGIMGQYF

clone size: NA
J gene: TRBJ1-4
D gene: NA
V gene: TRBV28
CDR3 DNA: TGTGCCAGCAGTGCGACAGCTTTTAATGAAAAACTGTTTTTT
CDR3 protein: CASSATAFNEKLFF

clone size: NA
J gene: TRBJ1-2
D gene: NA
V gene: TRBV5-6
CDR3 DNA: TGTGCCAGCAGCTTACGCAGGTCCTATGGCTACACCTTC
CDR3 protein: CASSLRRSYGYTF

clone size: NA
J gene: TRBJ2-7
D gene: NA
V gene: TRBV28
CDR3 DNA: TGTGCCAGCAGCCATGGCGGCGGGAACGAGCAGTACTTC
CDR3 protein: CASSHGGGNEQYF

clone size: few
J gene: TRBJ1-2
D gene: NA
V gene: TRBV9
CDR3 DNA: TGTGCCAGCAGCCCAAGTAACTATGGCTACACCTTC
CDR3 protein: CASSPSNYGYTF

clone size: NA
J gene: TRBJ1-2
D gene: TRBD1
V gene: TRBV5-1
CDR3 DNA: TGCGCCAGCAGCCCGGCAGGGGGCGCGGGCTATGGCTACACCTTC
CDR3 protein: CASSPAGGAGYGYTF

clone size: NA
J gene: TRBJ2-7
D gene: NA
V gene: TRBV11-1
CDR3 DNA: TGTGCCAGCAGCTCCCCGACAGGGAGGTCCTACGAGCAGTACTTC
CDR3 protein: CASSSPTGRSYEQYF